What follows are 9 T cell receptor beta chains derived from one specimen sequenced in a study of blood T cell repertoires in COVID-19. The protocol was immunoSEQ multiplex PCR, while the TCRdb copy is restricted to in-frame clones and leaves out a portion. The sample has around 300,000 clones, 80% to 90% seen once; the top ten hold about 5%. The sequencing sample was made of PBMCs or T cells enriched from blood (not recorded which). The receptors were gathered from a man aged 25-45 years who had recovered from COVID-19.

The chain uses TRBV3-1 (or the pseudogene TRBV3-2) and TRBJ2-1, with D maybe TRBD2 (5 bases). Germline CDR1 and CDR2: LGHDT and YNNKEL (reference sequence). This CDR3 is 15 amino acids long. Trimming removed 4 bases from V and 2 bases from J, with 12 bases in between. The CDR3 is CASSPPGKTYNEQFF. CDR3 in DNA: TGTGCCAGCAGCCCCCCGGGGAAGACCTACAATGAGCAGTTCTTC.

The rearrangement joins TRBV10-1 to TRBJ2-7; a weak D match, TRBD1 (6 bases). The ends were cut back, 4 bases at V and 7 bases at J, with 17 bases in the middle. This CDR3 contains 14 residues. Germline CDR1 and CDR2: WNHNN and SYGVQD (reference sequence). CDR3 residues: CASSVGGNSMEQYF. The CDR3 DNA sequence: TGCGCCAGCAGTGTAGGGGGAAACTCTATGGAGCAGTACTTC.

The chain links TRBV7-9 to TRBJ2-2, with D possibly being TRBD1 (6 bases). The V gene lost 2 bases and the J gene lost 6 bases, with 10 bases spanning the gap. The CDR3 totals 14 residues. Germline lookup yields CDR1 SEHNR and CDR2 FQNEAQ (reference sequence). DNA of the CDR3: TGTGCCAGCAGCTTACTTAACAGGGCCGGGGAGCTGTTTTTT. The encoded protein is CASSLLNRAGELFF.

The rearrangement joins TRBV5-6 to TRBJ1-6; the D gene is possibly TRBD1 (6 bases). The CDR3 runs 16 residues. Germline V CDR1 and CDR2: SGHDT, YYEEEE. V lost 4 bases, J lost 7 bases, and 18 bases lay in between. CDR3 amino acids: CASSRVAGAGNSPLHF. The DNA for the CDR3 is TGTGCCAGCAGCAGAGTGGCAGGGGCAGGGAATTCACCCCTCCACTTT.

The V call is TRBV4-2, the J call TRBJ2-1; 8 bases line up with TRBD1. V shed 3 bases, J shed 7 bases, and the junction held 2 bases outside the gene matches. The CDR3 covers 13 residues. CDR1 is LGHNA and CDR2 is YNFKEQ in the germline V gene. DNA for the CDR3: TGTGCCAGCAGCCACAGACAGGGGAATGAGCAGTTCTTC. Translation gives CASSHRQGNEQFF.

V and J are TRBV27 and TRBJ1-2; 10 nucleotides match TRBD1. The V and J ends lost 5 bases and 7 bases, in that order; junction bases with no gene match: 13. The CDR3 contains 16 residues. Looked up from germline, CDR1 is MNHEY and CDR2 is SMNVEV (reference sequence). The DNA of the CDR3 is TGTGCCAGCAGTCCGGCTGGGACAGGGGTACTAGGTGGCTACACCTTC. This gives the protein CASSPAGTGVLGGYTF.

DNA of the CDR3: TGTGCCAGTAGTAATTTAGCGGGGACGTTGTACGGGGAGCTGTTTTTT. This translates into CASSNLAGTLYGELFF. The V gene is TRBV19, the J gene TRBJ2-2, with 8 bases fitting TRBD2. V was pared by 4 bases and J by 7 bases, with 11 bases of the junction left unmatched. The CDR3 totals 16 residues. The germline CDR1 and CDR2 sequences are LNHDA and SQIVND (reference sequence).

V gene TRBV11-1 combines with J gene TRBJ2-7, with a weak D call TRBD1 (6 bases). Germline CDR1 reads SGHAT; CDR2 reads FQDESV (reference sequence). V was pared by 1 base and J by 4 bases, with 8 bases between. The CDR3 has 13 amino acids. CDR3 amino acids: CASSLGTGYEQYF. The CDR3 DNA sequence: TGTGCCAGCAGCTTAGGAACAGGGTACGAGCAGTACTTC.

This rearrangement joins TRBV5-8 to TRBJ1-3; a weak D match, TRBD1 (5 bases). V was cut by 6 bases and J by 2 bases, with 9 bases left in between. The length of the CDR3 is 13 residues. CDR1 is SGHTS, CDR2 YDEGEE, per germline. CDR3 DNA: TGTGCCAGCACCCACAGGACTGGAAACACCATATATTTT. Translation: CASTHRTGNTIYF.